This TCR beta chain was observed in a study of spatial heterogeneity in lung cancer. Across the whole study: TCR and UMI combinations that were unique each appeared, on average, more than ten times in raw reads.

Findings and limits, study-wide: Resection blood, more than follow-up blood, showed ubiquitous expanded tumor TCRs.

As to this clonotype: The target antigen is unknown.

The J segment lost 4 bases and the V segment lost 4 bases, leaving 6 bases of the junction unmatched. Looked up from germline, CDR1 is MNHNY and CDR2 is SVGAGI (reference sequence). CDR3 length equals 15 residues. Time point of the sample: sample taken at primary tumor resection. Tumor, nontumor lung or frozen PBMC supplied whole RNA that was sequenced unsorted. Patients with untreated early-stage non-small cell lung cancer, numbering some 72, were the donors. Every molecule of TCR cDNA had its own unique molecular identifier. TCRdb re-derived calls from the 5' RACE reads in MiXCR, one entry per CDR3 protein. The data contain about 39,000 distinct CDR3 sequences, around 5.8% of them singletons.

This material consisted of PBMCs, taken at surgery. This clonotype was obtained from a male donor with early-stage non-small cell lung cancer. V gene TRBV6-6 combines with J gene TRBJ1-5; 8 positions match TRBD1. The CDR3, as DNA: TGTGCCAGCAGTTTAGACAGGGGTTGGAATCAGCCCCAGCATTTT. Translated: CASSLDRGWNQPQHF.